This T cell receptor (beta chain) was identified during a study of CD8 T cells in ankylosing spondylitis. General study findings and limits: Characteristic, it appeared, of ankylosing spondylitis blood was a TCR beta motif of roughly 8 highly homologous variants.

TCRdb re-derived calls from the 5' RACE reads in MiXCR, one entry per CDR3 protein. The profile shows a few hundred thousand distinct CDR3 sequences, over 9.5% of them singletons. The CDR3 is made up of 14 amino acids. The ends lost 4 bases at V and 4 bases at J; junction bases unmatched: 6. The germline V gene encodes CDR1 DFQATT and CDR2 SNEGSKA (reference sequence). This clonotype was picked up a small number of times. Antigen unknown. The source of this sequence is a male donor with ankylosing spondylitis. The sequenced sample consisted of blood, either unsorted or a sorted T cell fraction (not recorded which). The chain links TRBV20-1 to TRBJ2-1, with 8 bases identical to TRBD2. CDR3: CSATGGPYYNEQFF. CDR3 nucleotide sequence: TGCAGTGCTACGGGAGGGCCGTATTACAATGAGCAGTTCTTC.